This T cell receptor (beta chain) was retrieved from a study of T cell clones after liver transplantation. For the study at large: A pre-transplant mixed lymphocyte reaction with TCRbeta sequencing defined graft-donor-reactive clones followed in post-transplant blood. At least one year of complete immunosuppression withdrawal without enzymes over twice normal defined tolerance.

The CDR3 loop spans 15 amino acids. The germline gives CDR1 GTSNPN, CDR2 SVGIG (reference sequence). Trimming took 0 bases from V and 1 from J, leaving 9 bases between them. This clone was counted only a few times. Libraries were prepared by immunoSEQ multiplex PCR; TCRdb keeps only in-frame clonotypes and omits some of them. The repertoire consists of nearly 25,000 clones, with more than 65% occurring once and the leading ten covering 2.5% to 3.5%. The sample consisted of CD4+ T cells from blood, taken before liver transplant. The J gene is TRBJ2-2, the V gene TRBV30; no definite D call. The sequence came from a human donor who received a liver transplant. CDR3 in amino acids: CAWSVLKVNTGELFF. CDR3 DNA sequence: TGTGCCTGGAGTGTTTTGAAGGTGAACACCGGGGAGCTGTTTTTT.